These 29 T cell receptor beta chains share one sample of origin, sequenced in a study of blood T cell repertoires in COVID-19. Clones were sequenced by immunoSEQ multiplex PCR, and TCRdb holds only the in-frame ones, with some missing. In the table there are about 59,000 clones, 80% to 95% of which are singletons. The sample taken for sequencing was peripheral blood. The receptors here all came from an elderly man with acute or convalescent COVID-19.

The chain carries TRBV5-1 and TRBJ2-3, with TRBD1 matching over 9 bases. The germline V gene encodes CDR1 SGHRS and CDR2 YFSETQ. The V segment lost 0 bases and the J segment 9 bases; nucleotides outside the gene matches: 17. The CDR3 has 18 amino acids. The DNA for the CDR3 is TGCGCCAGCAGCTTGGCGTCCCGACAGGGGACAGGGCAAAACACGCAGTATTTT. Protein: CASSLASRQGTGQNTQYF.

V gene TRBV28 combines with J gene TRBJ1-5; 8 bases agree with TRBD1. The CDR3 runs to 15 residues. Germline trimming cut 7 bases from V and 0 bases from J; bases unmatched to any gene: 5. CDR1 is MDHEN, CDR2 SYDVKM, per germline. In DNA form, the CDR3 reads TGTGCCAGCAACAGGGGGATGGGTAGCAATCAGCCCCAGCATTTT. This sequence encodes CASNRGMGSNQPQHF. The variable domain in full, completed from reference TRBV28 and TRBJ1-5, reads DVKVTQSSRYLVKRTGEKVFLECVQDMDHENMFWYRQDPGLGLRLIYFSYDVKMKEKGDIPEGYSVSREKKERFSLILESASTNQTSMYLCASNRGMGSNQPQHFGDGTRLSIL.

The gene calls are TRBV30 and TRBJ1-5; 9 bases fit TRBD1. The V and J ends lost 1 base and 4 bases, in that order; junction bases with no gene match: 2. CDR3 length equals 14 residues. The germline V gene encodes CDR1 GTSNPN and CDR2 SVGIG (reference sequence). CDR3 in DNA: TGTGCCTGGAGTGCCGGACAGGGGAATCAGCCCCAGCATTTT. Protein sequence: CAWSAGQGNQPQHF. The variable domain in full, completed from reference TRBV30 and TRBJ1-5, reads SQTIHQWPATLVQPVGSPLSLECTVEGTSNPNLYWYRQAAGRGLQLLFYSVGIGQISSEVPQNLSASRPQDRQFILSSKKLLLSDSGFYLCAWSAGQGNQPQHFGDGTRLSIL.

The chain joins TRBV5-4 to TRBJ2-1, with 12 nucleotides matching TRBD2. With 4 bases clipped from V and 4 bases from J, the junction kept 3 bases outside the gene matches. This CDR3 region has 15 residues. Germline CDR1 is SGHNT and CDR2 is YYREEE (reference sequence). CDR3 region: CASSRTSGVYNEQFF. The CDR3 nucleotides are TGTGCCAGCAGCAGGACTAGCGGGGTTTACAATGAGCAGTTCTTC.

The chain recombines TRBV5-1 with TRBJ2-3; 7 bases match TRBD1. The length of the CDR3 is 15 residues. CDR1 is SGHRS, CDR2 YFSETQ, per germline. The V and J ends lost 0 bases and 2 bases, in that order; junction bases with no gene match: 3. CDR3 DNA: TGCGCCAGCAGCTTGGATGGGACAGTCACAGATACGCAGTATTTT. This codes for CASSLDGTVTDTQYF.

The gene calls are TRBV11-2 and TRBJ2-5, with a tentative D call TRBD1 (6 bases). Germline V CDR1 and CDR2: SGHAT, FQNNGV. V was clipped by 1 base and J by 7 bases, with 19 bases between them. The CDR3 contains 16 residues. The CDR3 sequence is CASSLGGTYRRRTQYF. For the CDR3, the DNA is TGTGCCAGCAGCTTAGGGGGGACATACAGGAGGCGGACCCAGTACTTC. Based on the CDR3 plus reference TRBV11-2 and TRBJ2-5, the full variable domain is EAGVAQSPRYKIIEKRQSVAFWCNPISGHATLYWYQQILGQGPKLLIQFQNNGVVDDSQLPKDRFSAERLKGVDSTLKIQPAKLEDSAVYLCASSLGGTYRRRTQYFGPGTRLLVL.

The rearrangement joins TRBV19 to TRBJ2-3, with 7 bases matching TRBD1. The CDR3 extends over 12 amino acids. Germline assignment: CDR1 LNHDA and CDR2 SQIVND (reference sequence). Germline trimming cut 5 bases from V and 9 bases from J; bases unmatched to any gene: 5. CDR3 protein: CASSPDRVTQYF. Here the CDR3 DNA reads TGTGCCAGTAGTCCCGACAGGGTGACGCAGTATTTT.

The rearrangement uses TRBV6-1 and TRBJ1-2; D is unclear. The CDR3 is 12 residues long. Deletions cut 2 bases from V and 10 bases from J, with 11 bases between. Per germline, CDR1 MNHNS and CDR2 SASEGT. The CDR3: CASSELDKPYTF. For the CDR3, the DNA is TGTGCCAGCAGTGAATTAGACAAACCCTACACCTTC.

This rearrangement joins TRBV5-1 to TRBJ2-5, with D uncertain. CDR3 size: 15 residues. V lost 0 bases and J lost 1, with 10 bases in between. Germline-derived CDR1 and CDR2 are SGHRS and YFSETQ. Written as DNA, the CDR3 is TGCGCCAGCAGCTTGGCTCAGTTTGCCCAAGAGACCCAGTACTTC. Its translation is CASSLAQFAQETQYF. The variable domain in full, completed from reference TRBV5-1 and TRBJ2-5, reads KAGVTQTPRYLIKTRGQQVTLSCSPISGHRSVSWYQQTPGQGLQFLFEYFSETQRNKGNFPGRFSGRQFSNSRSEMNVSTLELGDSALYLCASSLAQFAQETQYFGPGTRLLVL.

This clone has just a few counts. CDR3 in amino acids: CATSDPRAGENTGELFF. CDR3 coding DNA: TGTGCCACCAGTGATCCCCGAGCGGGGGAAAACACCGGGGAGCTGTTTTTT. The V call is TRBV24-1, the J call TRBJ2-2; 8 bases fit TRBD2. This CDR3 spans 17 amino acids. V gave up 3 bases and J gave up 2 bases; unmatched junction bases: 7. Germline V gives CDR1 KGHDR, CDR2 SFDVKD.

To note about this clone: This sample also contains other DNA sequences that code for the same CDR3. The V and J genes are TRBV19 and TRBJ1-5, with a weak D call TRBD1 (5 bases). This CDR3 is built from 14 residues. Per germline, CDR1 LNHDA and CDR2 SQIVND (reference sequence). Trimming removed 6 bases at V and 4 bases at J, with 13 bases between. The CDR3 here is CASSRTGGNQPQHF. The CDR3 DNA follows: TGTGCCAGTAGCCGGACTGGGGGGAATCAGCCCCAGCATTTT.

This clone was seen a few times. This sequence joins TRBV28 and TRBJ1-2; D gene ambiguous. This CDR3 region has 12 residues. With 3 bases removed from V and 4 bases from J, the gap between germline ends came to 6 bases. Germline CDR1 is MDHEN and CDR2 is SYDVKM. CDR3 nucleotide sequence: TGTGCCAGCAGTTTGACTTCCTATGGCTACACCTTC. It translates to CASSLTSYGYTF.

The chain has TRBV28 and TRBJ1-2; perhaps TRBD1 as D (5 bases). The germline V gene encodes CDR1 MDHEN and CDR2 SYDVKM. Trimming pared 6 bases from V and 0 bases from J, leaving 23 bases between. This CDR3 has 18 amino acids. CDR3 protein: CASRKKRDGATTNYGYTF. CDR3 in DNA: TGTGCCAGCAGAAAAAAGCGGGACGGCGCGACTACTAACTATGGCTACACCTTC.

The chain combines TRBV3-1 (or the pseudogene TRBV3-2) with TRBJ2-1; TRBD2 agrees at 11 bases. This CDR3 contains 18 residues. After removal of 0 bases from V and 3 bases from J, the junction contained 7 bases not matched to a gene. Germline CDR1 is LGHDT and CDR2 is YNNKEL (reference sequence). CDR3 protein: CASSQETKLAGDYNEQFF. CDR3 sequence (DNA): TGTGCCAGCAGCCAAGAAACCAAACTAGCGGGGGACTACAATGAGCAGTTCTTC.

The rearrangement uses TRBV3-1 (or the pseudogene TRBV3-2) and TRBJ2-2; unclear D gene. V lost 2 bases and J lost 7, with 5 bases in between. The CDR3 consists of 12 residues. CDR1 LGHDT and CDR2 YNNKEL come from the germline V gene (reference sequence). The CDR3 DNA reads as TGTGCCAGCAGCCAACGGGTCGGGGAGCTGTTTTTT. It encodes CASSQRVGELFF.

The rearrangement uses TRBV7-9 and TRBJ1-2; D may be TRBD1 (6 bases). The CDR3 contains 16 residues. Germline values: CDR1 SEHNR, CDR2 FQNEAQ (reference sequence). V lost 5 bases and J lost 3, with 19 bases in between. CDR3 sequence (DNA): TGTGCCAGCAGCCACCCTCGCCAGGGGCCCTACTATGGCTACACCTTC. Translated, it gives CASSHPRQGPYYGYTF.

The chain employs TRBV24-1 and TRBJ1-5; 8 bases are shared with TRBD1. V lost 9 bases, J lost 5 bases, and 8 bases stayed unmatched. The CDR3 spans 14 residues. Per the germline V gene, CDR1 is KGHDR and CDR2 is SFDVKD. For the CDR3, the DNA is TGTGCCACCTCAGCGGACAGGGAGGATCAGCCCCAGCATTTT. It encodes CATSADREDQPQHF.

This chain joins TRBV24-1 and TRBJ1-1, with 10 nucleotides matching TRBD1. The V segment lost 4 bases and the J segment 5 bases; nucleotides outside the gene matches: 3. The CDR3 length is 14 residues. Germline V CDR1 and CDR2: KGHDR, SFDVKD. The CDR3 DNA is TGTGCCACCAGTGACCCGGGACAGGGGACTGAAGCTTTCTTT. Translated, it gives CATSDPGQGTEAFF.

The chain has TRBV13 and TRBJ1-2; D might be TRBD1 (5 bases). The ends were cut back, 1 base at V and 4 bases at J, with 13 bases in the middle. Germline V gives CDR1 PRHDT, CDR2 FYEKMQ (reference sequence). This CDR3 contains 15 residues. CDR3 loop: CASSLVGGNGYGYTF. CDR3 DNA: TGTGCCAGCAGCTTAGTGGGGGGTAATGGCTATGGCTACACCTTC.

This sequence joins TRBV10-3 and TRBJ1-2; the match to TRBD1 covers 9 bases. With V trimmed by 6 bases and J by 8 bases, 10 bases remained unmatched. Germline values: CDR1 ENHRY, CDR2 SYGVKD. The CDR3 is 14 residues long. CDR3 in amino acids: CAIRGGQGREGYTF. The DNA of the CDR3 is TGTGCCATCAGGGGGGGACAGGGACGAGAGGGCTACACCTTC.

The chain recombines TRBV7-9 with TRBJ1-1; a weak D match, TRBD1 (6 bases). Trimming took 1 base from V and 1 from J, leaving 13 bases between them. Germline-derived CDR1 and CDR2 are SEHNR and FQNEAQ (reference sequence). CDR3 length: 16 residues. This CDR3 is CASSLGLTGTNTEAFF. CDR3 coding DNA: TGTGCCAGCAGCTTAGGTTTGACAGGAACGAACACTGAAGCTTTCTTT. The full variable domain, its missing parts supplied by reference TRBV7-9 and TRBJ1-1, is DTGVSQNPRHKITKRGQNVTFRCDPISEHNRLYWYRQTLGQGPEFLTYFQNEAQLEKSRLLSDRFSAERPKGSFSTLEIQRTEQGDSAMYLCASSLGLTGTNTEAFFGQGTRLTVV.

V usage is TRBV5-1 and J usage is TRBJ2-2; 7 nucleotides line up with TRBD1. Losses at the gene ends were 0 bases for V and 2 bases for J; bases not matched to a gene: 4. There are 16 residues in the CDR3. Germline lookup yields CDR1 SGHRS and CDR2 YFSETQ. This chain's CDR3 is CASSLVTGSNTGELFF. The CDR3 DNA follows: TGCGCCAGCAGCTTGGTGACAGGGAGTAACACCGGGGAGCTGTTTTTT.

This chain's CDR3 is CASSLVVAGSSSTEAFF. The CDR3 DNA reads as TGTGCCAGCAGCTTAGTCGTGGCAGGGTCTTCTAGTACTGAAGCTTTCTTT. This chain uses TRBV7-8 with TRBJ1-1, with D perhaps TRBD1 (5 bases). This CDR3 has 17 amino acids. CDR1 SGHVS and CDR2 FQNEAQ come from the germline V gene. Trimming stripped 1 base from V and 5 bases from J, with 20 bases between.

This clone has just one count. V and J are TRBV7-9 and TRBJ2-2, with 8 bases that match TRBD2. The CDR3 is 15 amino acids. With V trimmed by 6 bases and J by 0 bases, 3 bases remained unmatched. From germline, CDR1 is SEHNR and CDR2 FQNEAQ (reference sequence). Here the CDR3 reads CASRAGGPNTGELFF. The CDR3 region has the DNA TGTGCCAGCAGGGCGGGGGGCCCGAACACCGGGGAGCTGTTTTTT.

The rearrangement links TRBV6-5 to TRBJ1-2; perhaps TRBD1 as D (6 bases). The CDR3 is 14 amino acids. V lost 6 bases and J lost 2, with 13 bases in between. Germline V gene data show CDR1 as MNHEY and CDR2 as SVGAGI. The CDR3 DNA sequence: TGTGCCAGCAGACCCCCGACAGGAAACTATGGCTACACCTTC. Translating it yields CASRPPTGNYGYTF.

CDR3 in amino acids: CASSQPGTPNYGYTF. DNA of the CDR3: TGCGCCAGCAGCCAACCCGGGACACCTAACTATGGCTACACCTTC. This sequence joins TRBV4-1 and TRBJ1-2, with D perhaps matching TRBD1 (6 bases). Trimming left V 2 bases short and J 0 bases short, with 10 bases between. The germline gives CDR1 MGHRA, CDR2 YSYEKL. CDR3 length: 15 residues.

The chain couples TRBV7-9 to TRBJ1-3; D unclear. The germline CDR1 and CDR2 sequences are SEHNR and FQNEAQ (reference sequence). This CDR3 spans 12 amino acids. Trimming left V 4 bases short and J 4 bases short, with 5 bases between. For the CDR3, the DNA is TGTGCCAGCAGCTCGGTCGGAAACACCATATATTTT. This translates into CASSSVGNTIYF.

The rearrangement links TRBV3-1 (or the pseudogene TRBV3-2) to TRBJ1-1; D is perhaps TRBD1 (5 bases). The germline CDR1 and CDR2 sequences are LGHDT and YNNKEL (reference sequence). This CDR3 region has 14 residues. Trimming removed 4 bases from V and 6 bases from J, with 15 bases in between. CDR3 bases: TGTGCCAGCAGCCTTTCGGACATTGGGCCTGAAGCTTTCTTT. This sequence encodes CASSLSDIGPEAFF.

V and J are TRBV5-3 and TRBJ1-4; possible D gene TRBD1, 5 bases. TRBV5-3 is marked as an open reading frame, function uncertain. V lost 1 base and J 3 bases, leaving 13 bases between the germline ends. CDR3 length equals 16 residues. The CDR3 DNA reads TGTGCCAGAAGCTTGTCGGGGGTATCACCTAATGAAAAACTGTTTTTT. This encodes CARSLSGVSPNEKLFF.